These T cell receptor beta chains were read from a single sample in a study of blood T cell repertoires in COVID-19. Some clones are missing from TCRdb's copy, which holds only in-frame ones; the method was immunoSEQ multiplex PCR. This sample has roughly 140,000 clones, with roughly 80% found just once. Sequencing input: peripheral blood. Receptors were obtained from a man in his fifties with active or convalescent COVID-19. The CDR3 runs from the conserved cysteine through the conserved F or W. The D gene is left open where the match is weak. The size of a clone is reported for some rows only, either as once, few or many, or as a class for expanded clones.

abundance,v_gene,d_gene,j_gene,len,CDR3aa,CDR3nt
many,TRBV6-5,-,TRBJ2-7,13,CASSWVVAAEQYF,TGTGCCAGCAGTTGGGTTGTAGCCGCCGAGCAGTACTTC
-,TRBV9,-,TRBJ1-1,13,CASSVVPEAEAFF,TGTGCCAGCAGCGTAGTCCCTGAGGCAGAAGCTTTCTTT
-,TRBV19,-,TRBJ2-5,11,CASGRGETQYF,TGTGCCAGTGGGAGAGGAGAGACCCAGTACTTC
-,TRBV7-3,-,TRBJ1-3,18,CASRRAYGLPFSGNTIYF,TGTGCCAGCAGGCGCGCATACGGACTACCATTCTCTGGAAACACCATATATTTT
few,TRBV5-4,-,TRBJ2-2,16,CASSLEGGENTGELFF,TGTGCCAGCAGCTTGGAAGGGGGGGAGAACACCGGGGAGCTGTTTTTT
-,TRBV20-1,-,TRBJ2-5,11,CSAEDQETQYF,TGCAGTGCTGAGGACCAAGAGACCCAGTACTTC
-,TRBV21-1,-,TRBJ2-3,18,CASSERSLAGVGTDTQYF,TGTGCCAGCAGCGAGAGATCACTAGCGGGAGTCGGGACAGATACGCAGTATTTT
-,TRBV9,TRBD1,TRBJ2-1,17,CASSVILRDRRYNEQFF,TGTGCCAGCAGCGTAATACTCCGGGACAGACGGTACAATGAGCAGTTCTTC
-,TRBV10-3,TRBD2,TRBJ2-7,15,CAISESGGAYYEQYF,TGTGCCATCAGTGAGTCGGGAGGGGCGTACTACGAGCAGTACTTC
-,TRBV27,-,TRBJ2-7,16,CASSGKREPRPYEQYF,TGTGCCAGCAGTGGTAAACGGGAGCCCCGACCCTACGAGCAGTACTTC
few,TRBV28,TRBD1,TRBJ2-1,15,CASVGPGQGGNEQFF,TGTGCCAGCGTGGGACCGGGACAGGGAGGGAATGAGCAGTTCTTC
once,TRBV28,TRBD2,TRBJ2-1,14,CASTFGGLPNEQFF,TGTGCCAGCACCTTTGGGGGACTACCCAATGAGCAGTTCTTC
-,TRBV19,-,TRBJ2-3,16,CASTTGSLSSTDTQYF,TGTGCCAGTACGACCGGGTCCCTTTCTAGCACAGATACGCAGTATTTT
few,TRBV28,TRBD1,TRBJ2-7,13,CASRRQGDYEQYF,TGTGCCAGTCGTCGACAGGGGGACTACGAGCAGTACTTC